This TCR beta chain was sequenced during a study of Tregs in tolerant kidney transplant recipients (dated by TCRdb to about 2019). At the level of the whole study: Additional Treg samples were obtained from a roughly 3-day mixed lymphocyte reaction with belatacept, in some cases followed by a roughly 5-day donor restimulation, before recipient CD4+CD25+CD127- cells were sorted. During sorting of primary belatacept mixed lymphocyte reaction cultures, recipient cells were distinguished from donor cells with antibodies. The study used TCRbeta sequencing to identify donor-specific regulatory T cells before combined kidney and bone marrow transplantation, then tracked those cells after transplant. TCRbeta repertoire sequencing was used in a few healthy controls to compare several methods for expanding Tregs specific for an allogeneic donor.

This clone is termed medium-sized (0.01 to 0.1%). Its antigen has not been determined. No much larger clonotype is one base removed from it; base qualities were not supplied. The CDR3, cysteine through phenylalanine, is 15 amino acids long. The CDR3 DNA has 45 bases and is translated from base 1. A distance of 18 bases separates the germline ends of V and J, which lose 2 bases and 8 bases respectively. Reading the germline V gene gives CDR1 KGHSH and CDR2 LQKENI. For TCRbeta CDR3 sequencing, genomic DNA was extracted from sorted cells using the QIAGEN DNeasy Blood and Tissue Kit. Through immunoSEQ, high-throughput TCRbeta CDR3 sequencing was done commercially, including PCR amplification with internal controls and bias correction. As for the authors' bioinformatics: A unique productive TCRbeta sequence was defined by the CDR3 nucleotide sequence when primers matched, and otherwise by the CDR3 amino acid sequence together with the Vbeta and Jbeta genes. Sequences were defined as donor-reactive when expanded at least 5-fold in CFSE-low cells versus unstimulated cells and present at a frequency of at least 0.01% in CFSE-low cells. Jensen-Shannon divergence, calculated on the top 100 TCRbeta sequences ranked by frequency, was used to quantify repertoire divergence. For any sample with multiple sequencing runs, sorting error was corrected in each run separately before the runs were pooled. The immuneACCESS repertoire file appears here via TCRdb, limited to in-frame rearrangements. These files lack a portion of the clones; in checked studies, under half of the deficit traces to unresolved V genes, and the cause of the others is not known. That table gives V, J and clone size, and the DNA gave D and trimming. The sample contains some 15,000 clones, 61% of them found a single time. Roughly 3.2% of the sample goes to the ten largest clones.

Healthy control blood came either as purchased buffy coats or from healthy volunteers. Healthy control blood was separated into PBMCs by Ficoll density gradient and cryopreserved, and patient PBMCs were collected both before and after transplant. Beyond this particular receptor, the publication reports: Although technical replication error seemed to be minimal, the question of biological reproducibility was not addressed directly. The most biologically relevant and donor-specific TCRbeta repertoire appeared to be identified by expanding Tregs with activated donor B cells. Because only a small number of patients were included, the study had limitations, and the results will need to be validated in larger populations as well as under other immunosuppression protocols.

This chain joins TRBV18 to TRBJ1-2; no D gene can be assigned with confidence. The sequencing sample was made of Tregs from blood cultured with allogeneic cells. The TCR sequence derives from a human donor in good health. The CDR3 region: CASSPMAGSPWGYTF. The nucleotides read TGTGCCAGCTCACCAATGGCGGGGTCCCCGTGGGGCTACACCTTC.